This entry describes one T cell receptor beta chain. The data were obtained in a study of blood T cell repertoires in COVID-19. Across the study: Samples representing acute and convalescent COVID-19 were sourced from the United States, Italy and Spain. In each case, the material was cDNA or gDNA derived from T cells, B-cell-depleted T cells, or PBMCs.

Seattle patients were enrolled during active infection and followed longitudinally. Trimming removed 3 bases from V and 1 base from J; junction bases left unmatched: 2. CDR3 length: 14 residues. Germline V gives CDR1 SGHNT, CDR2 YENEEA. In the original analysis: Estimated nucleated cell counts came from reference gene primer amplification. Sequenced by immunoSEQ multiplex PCR; TCRdb stores in-frame clones only, minus some. The V and J calls and clone size come from that table; D and trimming were worked out from the DNA. The sample holds fewer than 70,000 clones; over 60% are singletons and the top ten take 15% to 20%.

The sequence derives from a man aged 30 to 45 with COVID-19, enrolled during active disease. This chain joins TRBV11-3 and TRBJ2-7, with 8 bases that match TRBD1. The material sequenced was peripheral blood. CDR3 nucleotide sequence: TGTGCCAGCAGCTTGGGGACAGGATCCTACGAGCAGTACTTC. Translating it yields CASSLGTGSYEQYF.